The clone carrying this T cell receptor (beta chain) was seen more than once but under ten times. The antigen is unknown. Germline loops: CDR1 SGHTA, CDR2 FQGNSA. V lost 4 bases and J lost 3, with 16 bases in between. The CDR3 loop spans 16 amino acids. The sample originates from a study of cytomegalovirus exposure and HLA in healthy donors. Study-level points and caveats: Later work found that TCR association rates differed between HLA loci; DRB1 had the most and HLA-C the fewest.

PCR amplification relied on 60 Vbeta primers (plus 13 Jbeta primers). The data were produced by immunoSEQ multiplex PCR, yet TCRdb's version contains in-frame clones alone and is incomplete. The profile shows roughly 200,000 clones, about 12% of them singletons. The V gene is TRBV7-2, the J gene TRBJ2-1; possible D gene TRBD2, 7 bases. The sequenced sample was PBMCs. The origin of this receptor is a man aged 50-59 years in good health and CMV-seropositive. For the CDR3, the DNA is TGTGCCAGCAGCTGGCCGCGGGGGCATCTCTACAATGAGCAGTTCTTC. Translating it yields CASSWPRGHLYNEQFF.